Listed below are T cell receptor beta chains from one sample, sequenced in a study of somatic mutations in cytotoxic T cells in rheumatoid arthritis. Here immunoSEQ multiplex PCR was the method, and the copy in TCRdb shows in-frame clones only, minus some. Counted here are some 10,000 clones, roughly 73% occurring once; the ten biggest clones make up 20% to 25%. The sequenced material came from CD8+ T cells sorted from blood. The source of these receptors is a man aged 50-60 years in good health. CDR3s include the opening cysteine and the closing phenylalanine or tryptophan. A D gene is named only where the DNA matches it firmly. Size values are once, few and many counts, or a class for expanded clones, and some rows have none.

CASSHRGPRETQYF TGCGCCAGCAGCCATAGGGGGCCCCGCGAGACCCAGTACTTC TRBD1 TRBV4-1 - TRBJ2-5
CASSSLMGLELYEQYF TGTGCCAGCAGTTCACTAATGGGACTAGAGCTCTACGAGCAGTACTTC TRBD2 TRBV27 few TRBJ2-7
CASSDGTGDTDTQYF TGTGCCAGCAGTGACGGGACAGGAGACACAGATACGCAGTATTTT TRBD1 TRBV6-4 - TRBJ2-3
CASSLPGSPLHF TGTGCCAGCAGCCTTCCCGGTTCACCCCTCCACTTT - TRBV7-9 - TRBJ1-6
CASSPGLAGVGGSYNEQFF TGTGCCAGCAGCCCGGGACTAGCGGGGGTCGGGGGGTCCTACAATGAGCAGTTCTTC TRBD2 TRBV7-8 - TRBJ2-1
CASSIGDYYEQYF TGTGCCAGTAGTATAGGGGACTACTACGAGCAGTACTTC TRBD2 TRBV19 - TRBJ2-7
CASIRGDGYTF TGTGCCAGCATAAGGGGCGATGGCTACACCTTC - TRBV7-9 - TRBJ1-2
CASRRGTLQETQYF TGTGCCAGCAGGCGCGGAACCCTACAAGAGACCCAGTACTTC - TRBV7-9 few TRBJ2-5
CASSQSSGSYEQFF TGCGCCAGCAGCCAATCTAGCGGGAGCTATGAGCAGTTCTTC TRBD2 TRBV4-3 few TRBJ2-1
CASSVAGSGNTIYF TGTGCCAGCAGCGTAGCAGGGTCTGGAAACACCATATATTTT - TRBV9 - TRBJ1-3
CASSLSGLTDTQYF TGTGCCAGCAGCTTAAGCGGGCTCACAGATACGCAGTATTTT - TRBV11-2 - TRBJ2-3